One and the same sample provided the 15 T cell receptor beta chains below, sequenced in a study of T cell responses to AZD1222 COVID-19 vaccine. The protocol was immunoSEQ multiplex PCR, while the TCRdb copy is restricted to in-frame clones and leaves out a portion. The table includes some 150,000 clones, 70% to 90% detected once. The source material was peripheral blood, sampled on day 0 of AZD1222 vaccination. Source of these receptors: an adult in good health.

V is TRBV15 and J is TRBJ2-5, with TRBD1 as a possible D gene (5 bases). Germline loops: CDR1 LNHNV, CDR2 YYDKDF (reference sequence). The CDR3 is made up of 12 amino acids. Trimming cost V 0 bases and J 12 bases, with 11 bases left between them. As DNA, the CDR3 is TGTGCCACCAGCAGAGATGTCACAGGAGAGTACTTC. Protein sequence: CATSRDVTGEYF.

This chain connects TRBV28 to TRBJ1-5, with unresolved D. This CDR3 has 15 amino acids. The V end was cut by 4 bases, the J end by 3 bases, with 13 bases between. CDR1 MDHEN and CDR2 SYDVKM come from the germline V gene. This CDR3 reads CASSSPPRDNQPQHF. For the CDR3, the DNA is TGTGCCAGCAGTTCCCCCCCAAGGGACAATCAGCCCCAGCATTTT.

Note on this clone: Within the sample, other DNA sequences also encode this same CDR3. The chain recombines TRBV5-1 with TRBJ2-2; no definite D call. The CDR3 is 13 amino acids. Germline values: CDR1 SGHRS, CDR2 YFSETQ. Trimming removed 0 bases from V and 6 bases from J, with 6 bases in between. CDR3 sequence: CASSLDPSGELFF. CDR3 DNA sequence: TGCGCCAGCAGCTTGGACCCCTCCGGGGAGCTGTTTTTT.

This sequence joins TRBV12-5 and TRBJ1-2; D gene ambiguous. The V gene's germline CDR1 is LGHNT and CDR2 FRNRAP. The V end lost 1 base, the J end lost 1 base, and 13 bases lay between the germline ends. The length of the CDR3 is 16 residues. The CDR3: CASGLGAGSFNYGYTF. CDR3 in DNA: TGTGCTAGTGGTTTGGGGGCAGGTAGTTTTAACTATGGCTACACCTTC.

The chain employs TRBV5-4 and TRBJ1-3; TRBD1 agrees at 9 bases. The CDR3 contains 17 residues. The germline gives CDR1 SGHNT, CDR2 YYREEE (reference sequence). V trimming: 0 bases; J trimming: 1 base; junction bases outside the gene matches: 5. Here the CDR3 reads CASSLATGGSSGNTIYF. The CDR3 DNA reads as TGTGCCAGCAGCTTGGCCACAGGGGGCTCGTCTGGAAACACCATATATTTT.

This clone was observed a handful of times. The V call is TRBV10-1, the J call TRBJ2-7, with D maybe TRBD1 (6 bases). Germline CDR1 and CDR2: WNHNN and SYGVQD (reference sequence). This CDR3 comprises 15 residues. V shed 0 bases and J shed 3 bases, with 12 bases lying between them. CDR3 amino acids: CASSESSRGRYEQYF. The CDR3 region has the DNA TGCGCCAGCAGTGAGTCGAGCAGGGGCCGCTACGAGCAGTACTTC.

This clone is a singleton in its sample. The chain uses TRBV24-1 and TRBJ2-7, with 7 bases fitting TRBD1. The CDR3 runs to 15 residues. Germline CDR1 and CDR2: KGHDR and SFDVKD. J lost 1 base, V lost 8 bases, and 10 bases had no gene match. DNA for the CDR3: TGTGCCACCACCCTCCCGGGACAGCAGTCCTACGAGCAGTACGTC. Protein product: CATTLPGQQSYEQYV.

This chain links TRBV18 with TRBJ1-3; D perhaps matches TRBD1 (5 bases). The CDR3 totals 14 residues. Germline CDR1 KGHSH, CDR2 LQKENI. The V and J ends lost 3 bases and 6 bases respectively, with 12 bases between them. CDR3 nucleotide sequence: TGTGCCAGCTCACCCGGGGCTGAGACAAACACCATATATTTT. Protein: CASSPGAETNTIYF.

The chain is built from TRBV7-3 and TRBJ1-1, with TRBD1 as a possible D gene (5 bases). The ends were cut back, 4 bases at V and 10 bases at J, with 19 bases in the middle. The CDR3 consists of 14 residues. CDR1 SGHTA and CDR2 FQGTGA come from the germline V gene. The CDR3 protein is CASSSRASGGGAFF. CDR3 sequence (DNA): TGTGCCAGCAGCTCCCGGGCCTCCGGGGGGGGAGCTTTCTTT.

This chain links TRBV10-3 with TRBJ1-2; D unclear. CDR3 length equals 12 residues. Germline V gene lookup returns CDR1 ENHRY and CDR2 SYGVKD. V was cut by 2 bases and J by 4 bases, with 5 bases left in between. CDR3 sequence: CAISETPYGYTF. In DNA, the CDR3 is TGTGCCATCAGTGAGACACCCTATGGCTACACCTTC.

The CDR3 DNA follows: TGTGCCAGCAGCCAGGGACAAGTCCAAGAGACCCAGTACTTC. Protein product: CASSQGQVQETQYF. The chain combines TRBV9 with TRBJ2-5; possible D gene TRBD1, 6 bases. The V end lost 4 bases, the J end lost 1 base, and 11 bases lay between the germline ends. Per germline, CDR1 SGDLS and CDR2 YYNGEE. The CDR3 is 14 amino acids.

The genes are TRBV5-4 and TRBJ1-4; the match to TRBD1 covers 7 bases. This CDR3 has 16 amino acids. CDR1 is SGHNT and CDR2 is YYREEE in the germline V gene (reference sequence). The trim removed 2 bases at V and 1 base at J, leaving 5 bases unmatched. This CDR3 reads CASSFQYRGTNEKLFF. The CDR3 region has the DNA TGTGCCAGCAGCTTCCAGTACAGGGGAACTAATGAAAAACTGTTTTTT.

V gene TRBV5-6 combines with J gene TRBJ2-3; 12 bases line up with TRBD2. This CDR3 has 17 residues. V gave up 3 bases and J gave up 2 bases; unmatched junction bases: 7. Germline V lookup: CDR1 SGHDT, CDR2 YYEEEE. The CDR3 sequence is CASSSLTSGRITDTQYF. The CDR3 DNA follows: TGTGCCAGCAGCTCCCTGACTAGCGGGAGAATCACAGATACGCAGTATTTT.

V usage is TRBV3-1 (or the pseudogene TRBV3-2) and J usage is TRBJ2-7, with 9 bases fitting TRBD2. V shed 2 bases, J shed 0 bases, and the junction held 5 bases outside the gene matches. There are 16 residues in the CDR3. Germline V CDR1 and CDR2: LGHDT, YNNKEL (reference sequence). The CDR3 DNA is TGTGCCAGCAGCCAACGGCTAGCGGGACTCTCCTACGAGCAGTACTTC. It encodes CASSQRLAGLSYEQYF.

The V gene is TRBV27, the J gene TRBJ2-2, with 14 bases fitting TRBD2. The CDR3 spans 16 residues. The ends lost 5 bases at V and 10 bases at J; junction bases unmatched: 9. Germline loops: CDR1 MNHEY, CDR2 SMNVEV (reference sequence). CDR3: CASSPGTSGRSAELFF. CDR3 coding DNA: TGTGCCAGCAGTCCCGGGACTAGCGGGAGATCAGCGGAGCTGTTTTTT.